Listed here is a single T cell receptor beta chain. Libraries were prepared by immunoSEQ multiplex PCR; TCRdb keeps only in-frame clonotypes and omits some of them. The sample records about 99,000 clones, approximately 90% being singletons. The source of the sample is a study of control samples from healthy donors and cancer patients. The sequencing input was PBMCs. The TCR was taken from a man between 60 and 75 years old with lung cancer.

The CDR3 region is CASSQDGRFSYEQYF. The CDR3 nucleotides read TGCGCCAGCAGCCAAGACGGACGGTTCTCCTACGAGCAGTACTTC. The V gene is TRBV4-1, the J gene TRBJ2-7; D unclear. The CDR3 is 15 amino acids. With 0 bases removed from V and 0 bases from J, the gap between germline ends came to 9 bases. Germline CDR1 and CDR2: MGHRA and YSYEKL.